This TCR beta chain was captured in a study of CD8 T cells in Susac syndrome. Findings and caveats of the study: Within total CD8+ repertoires, roughly 17 Susac-specific public clones were found, and within CD8+ TEMRA repertoires, 4 or 5.

The RNA input was about 0.5 to 1 ug, and it was reverse transcribed with random hexamers. TCRdb itself ran the immunoSEQ multiplex PCR reads through MiXCR, one entry per CDR3 protein. The top ten clones hold approximately 0.33% of a sample with some 96,000 distinct CDR3 sequences, nearly 97% of them seen once. TEMRA cells were FACS-enriched, while CD8+ and CD4+ T cells were negatively isolated. As regards this clonotype: As yet, its antigen is unknown.

The germline V gene has CDR1 SQVTM and CDR2 ANQGSEA. V lost 5 bases and J 4 bases, leaving 9 bases between the germline ends. This CDR3 comprises 12 residues. The source is a human donor with Susac syndrome. V is TRBV29-1 and J is TRBJ2-1, with D possibly TRBD2 on 5 matching bases. Material: CD8+ T cells from PBMCs. CDR3 DNA: TGCAGCGTTCGAAGCGGTTACAATGAGCAGTTCTTC. Its protein is CSVRSGYNEQFF.